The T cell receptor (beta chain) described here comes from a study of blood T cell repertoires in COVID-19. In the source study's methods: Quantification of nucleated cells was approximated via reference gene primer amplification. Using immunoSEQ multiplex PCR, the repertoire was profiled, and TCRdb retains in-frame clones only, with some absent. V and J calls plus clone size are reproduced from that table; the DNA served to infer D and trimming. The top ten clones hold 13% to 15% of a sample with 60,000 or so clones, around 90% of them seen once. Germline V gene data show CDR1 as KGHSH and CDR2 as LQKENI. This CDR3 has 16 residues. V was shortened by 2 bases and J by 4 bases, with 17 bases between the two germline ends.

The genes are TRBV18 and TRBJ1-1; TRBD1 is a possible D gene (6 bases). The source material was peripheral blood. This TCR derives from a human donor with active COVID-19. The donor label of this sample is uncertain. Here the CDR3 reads CASSPGQPGVGTEAFF. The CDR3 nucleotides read TGTGCCAGCTCACCAGGTCAGCCAGGGGTAGGCACTGAAGCTTTCTTT. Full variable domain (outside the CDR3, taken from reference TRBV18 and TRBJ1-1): NAGVMQNPRHLVRRRGQEARLRCSPMKGHSHVYWYRQLPEEGLKFMVYLQKENIIDESGMPKERFSAEFPKEGPSILRIQQVVRGDSAAYFCASSPGQPGVGTEAFFGQGTRLTVV.